Described below is a single TCR beta chain sequence and its context. Its cognate antigen has yet to be identified. Read data end 3 residues before the CDR3 end; the end is taken from the germline J gene. Inclusive of the bounding cysteine and phenylalanine, the CDR3 is 17 residues long. The DNA shown is the part of the CDR3 that was read: 42 bases, in frame from base 1. CDR1 is given as DFQATT and CDR2 as SNEGSKA, both from the germline V gene (reference sequence). Trimming takes 5 bases off V and 0 bases off J; junction bases not matched to a gene: 12. Every participant had a single incident cervical HPV16 infection, and prevalent HPV16 infections were excluded. Cervical HPV DNA was detected with MY09/MY11 PCR, and genotyping was done with dot-blot hybridization. About 15 mL of heparinized blood were centrifuged, and the buffy coat was aliquoted, frozen at -30°C, then stored at -80°C. QIAGEN kits were used to extract genomic DNA from the buffy coat specimens.

This specimen belongs to a study of T cells in women clearing cervical HPV infection (dated by TCRdb to 2017 to 2018). With regard to the full study: The cases were 20 to 25 women with histologically confirmed HPV16-related CIN3 or worse, and 2 of those women had invasive cancers. Blood from cases was collected at the visit at which the lesion was first identified, whereas blood from controls was collected once infection was no longer detected. For cases, a median interval of 149 days, with an interquartile range of roughly 80 to 200 days, was observed between lesion detection and blood sampling. Cases had a median age of around 32 years and controls had a median age of around 40, with no significant differences in baseline characteristics. The parent cohort enrolled 8,500 to 13,000 women aged 18 or older in Guanacaste, Costa Rica, during about 1993 to 1995 and followed them for approximately seven years. Cases and controls were matched on age within five years and on year of sample collection. Since only a few of the women had HLA typing available, the possibility that HLA type was acting as a confounder could not be ruled out. The controls were around 26 women whose single incident HPV16 infection cleared within 12 months with no development of precancer or cancer. As quality controls, five blinded duplicates were added to each group, bringing the total to approximately 60 samples made up of some 50 participants and approximately 10 replicates. Nested within Costa Rica's Guanacaste HPV Natural History Study, an exploratory proof-of-principle case-control study compared TCR repertoires across cervical HPV16 outcomes. On the study overall, not on this receptor specifically: Cases were distinguished from controls with an estimated AUC of 0.65 to 0.85 by random forest classifiers combining richness and V gene abundances. Lower TRBV6-7 relative abundance was observed in cases than in controls (roughly 0.12% versus 0.15%; Bonferroni P = 0.0008). Because T-cell numbers per sample were unknown, differences in richness could reflect varying T-cell content rather than repertoire biology. Across sequencing depths, CIN3+ cases showed significantly higher TCR repertoire richness than controls, but evenness did not differ between the groups. Because of the cross-sectional design, the study could not determine whether the associations came before infection or resulted from infection, and neither effector/memory subsets nor HPV-specific T cells were isolated.

TCR beta CDR3 regions were amplified by multiplex PCR from an average of about 1,300 ng genomic DNA per sample using the immunoSEQ assay. The assay corrected primer bias using a complete synthetic TCR repertoire to establish an amplification baseline. Amplicons were sequenced on the Illumina platform. The paper's processing steps were these. Sequence errors were corrected by clustering with frequency ratios and a modified nearest-neighbor algorithm, and the sequences were then analyzed in the immunoSEQ Analyzer using IMGT gene definitions. At each rarefaction depth, TCR richness and evenness were averaged over 20 rarefaction repeats, and samples with fewer sequences than the depth were excluded. Wilcoxon rank sum tests with FDR correction were used to compare V, D and J gene relative abundances between the groups. Blinded duplicates gave an intraclass correlation of 95% to 97% for TCR richness and an average of around 83% across around 66 gene segments. The immuneACCESS repertoire file appears here via TCRdb, limited to in-frame rearrangements. These files lack a portion of the clones; in checked studies, under half of the deficit traces to unresolved V genes, and the cause of the others is not known. From that table come the V and J calls and clone size; the DNA was used to work out D and trimming. This specimen's table enumerates over 35,000 clones. Roughly 36% of the sample rests with the top ten.

The specimen was blood buffy coat. The chain was built from TRBV20-1 and TRBJ2-7; 11 central nucleotides agree with TRBD2. The sequence was obtained from a woman between 18 and 70 years old with a cervical HPV16 infection that either progressed to CIN3+ or cleared (not recorded which). The covered CDR3 bases are TGCAGTGCTCTAACGGGACTAGCGGCAGGTTCCTCCTACGAG. Protein translation: CSALTGLAAGSSYE. The CDR3 as a whole reads CSALTGLAAGSSYEQYF.